Presented here are 32 T cell receptor beta chains from one specimen sequenced in a study of identical twins. Via MiXCR, TCRdb re-called the 5' RACE reads, giving one row per CDR3 protein. This table holds about 570,000 distinct CDR3 sequences, roughly 9.5% found once. The sample also formed part of further work on yellow fever vaccine responses in identical twins.

What was sequenced was PBMCs. These receptors were taken from a young woman in good health.

The gene calls are TRBV2 and TRBJ2-1, with no clear D. V dropped 6 bases and J dropped 10 bases, with 10 bases sitting between them. Germline V lookup: CDR1 SNHLY, CDR2 FYNNEI. The CDR3 has 11 amino acids. Here the CDR3 DNA reads TGTGCCAGCAGCAGCAGCAGGGAGCAGTTCTTC. The encoded protein is CASSSSREQFF.

Here the CDR3 reads CSGGPRVLTYNEQFF. CDR3 bases: TGCAGCGGAGGACCGCGGGTATTGACCTACAATGAGCAGTTCTTC. This chain joins TRBV29-1 and TRBJ2-1; a possible D gene is TRBD2 (5 bases). V lost 7 bases and J lost 2, with 18 bases in between. Germline CDR1 and CDR2: SQVTM and ANQGSEA. This CDR3 has 15 residues.

This clonotype was observed a few times. The genes are TRBV9 and TRBJ2-3, with 12 bases matching TRBD2. Trimming at V came to 1 base and at J to 6 bases, leaving 6 bases not matched to a gene. This CDR3 comprises 16 residues. Germline V gene lookup returns CDR1 SGDLS and CDR2 YYNGEE. The CDR3 DNA sequence: TGTGCCAGCAGCGTACTAGCGGGGGGGCAGGGTGATACGCAGTATTTT. It encodes CASSVLAGGQGDTQYF. The complete variable domain, with remaining parts taken from reference TRBV9 and TRBJ2-3, reads DSGVTQTPKHLITATGQRVTLRCSPRSGDLSVYWYQQSLDQGLQFLIQYYNGEERAKGNILERFSAQQFPDLHSELNLSSLELGDSALYFCASSVLAGGQGDTQYFGPGTRLTVL.

Many counts were recorded for this clonotype. The rearrangement links TRBV10-2 to TRBJ2-1; D is uncertain. CDR3 length equals 12 residues. Germline loops: CDR1 WSHSY, CDR2 SAAADI. V was clipped by 3 bases and J by 8 bases, with 8 bases between them. The CDR3 sequence is CASSESSHEQFF. The CDR3, as DNA: TGCGCCAGCAGTGAATCTAGTCATGAGCAGTTCTTC.

The V and J genes are TRBV7-9 and TRBJ2-1; D unclear. The CDR3 sequence is 12 residues long. The germline V and J ends were trimmed by 5 bases and 8 bases, with 10 bases remaining between them. Germline V gene data show CDR1 as SEHNR and CDR2 as FQNEAQ (reference sequence). The CDR3 region is CASSPAWDEQFF. Written as DNA, the CDR3 is TGTGCCAGCAGCCCAGCCTGGGATGAGCAGTTCTTC.

For this clonotype: One junction end disagrees with the germline gene, perhaps due to a read error. The CDR3 protein is CSVGFSGGFSGANDLTF. Written as DNA, the CDR3 is TGCAGCGTTGGTTTCAGCGGGGGGTTTTCCGGGGCCAACGACCTGACTTTC. The rearrangement joins TRBV29-1 to TRBJ2-6, with 9 bases that match TRBD2. The CDR3 totals 17 residues. Germline V gene sequence: CDR1 SQVTM, CDR2 ANQGSEA.

The chain links TRBV27 to TRBJ2-3; D not certain. This CDR3 comprises 15 residues. CDR1 is MNHEY and CDR2 is SMNVEV in the germline V gene (reference sequence). V gave up 3 bases and J gave up 5 bases, with 15 bases separating them. The CDR3 is CASSFAGPRKDTQYF. CDR3 sequence (DNA): TGTGCCAGCAGTTTCGCTGGGCCTCGTAAAGATACGCAGTATTTT.

This clonotype was observed at least ten times. This sequence joins TRBV3-1 and TRBJ2-2; D is possibly TRBD2 (7 bases). The CDR3 has 14 residues. Germline loops: CDR1 LGHDT, CDR2 YNNKEL (reference sequence). The V gene lost 4 bases and the J gene lost 6 bases, with 12 bases spanning the gap. The CDR3 region has the DNA TGTGCCAGCAGCCGCGCGGGGGCATCCGGGGAGCTGTTTTTT. It encodes CASSRAGASGELFF.

This clonotype was counted only a few times. The CDR3 region has the DNA TGTGCCAGCAGTTTATCAACCCTTGGAGCTGAAGCTTTCTTT. Residues: CASSLSTLGAEAFF. The chain couples TRBV27 to TRBJ1-1; the D is unclear. Germline V gives CDR1 MNHEY, CDR2 SMNVEV (reference sequence). CDR3 length: 14 amino acids. V was trimmed by 0 bases and J by 6 bases, leaving 11 bases between them.

With respect to this clonotype: This may stem from a read error, because a much larger clone lies one nucleotide away. In DNA, the CDR3 is TGTGCCAGCTGTTTGCTAGCGGGAGTCCCATACAGGAGCACAGATACGCAGTATTTT. Its translation: CASCLLAGVPYRSTDTQYF. The rearrangement links TRBV2 to TRBJ2-3, with 10 bases fitting TRBD2. The V segment lost 8 bases and the J segment 0 bases; nucleotides outside the gene matches: 17. The CDR3 loop spans 19 amino acids. Germline CDR1 reads SNHLY; CDR2 reads FYNNEI.

The rearrangement links TRBV11-3 to TRBJ2-3, with D perhaps matching TRBD1 or TRBD2 (5 bases each). The germline V and J ends were trimmed by 1 base and 4 bases, with 15 bases remaining between them. Germline CDR1 SGHNT, CDR2 YENEEA. CDR3 length equals 16 residues. Written as DNA, the CDR3 is TGTGCCAGCAGCTTAGGAGAACAGGAGGAGGCAGATACGCAGTATTTT. It yields the protein CASSLGEQEEADTQYF.

The J gene is TRBJ2-7, the V gene TRBV3-1; weak D call: TRBD1 (5 bases). The CDR3 extends over 14 amino acids. V shed 2 bases and J shed 0 bases, with 8 bases lying between them. The germline CDR1 and CDR2 sequences are LGHDT and YNNKEL (reference sequence). CDR3 DNA sequence: TGTGCCAGCAGCCAACTCCAGGGCTCCTACGAGCAGTACTTC. Translation gives CASSQLQGSYEQYF.

This clonotype was found many times. The V call is TRBV9, the J call TRBJ1-4, with a possible D match to TRBD1 (5 bases). Trimming took 0 bases from V and 8 from J, leaving 11 bases between them. CDR3 length: 14 amino acids. The V gene's germline CDR1 is SGDLS and CDR2 YYNGEE. CDR3 region: CASSVGQGGEKLFF. The CDR3 DNA follows: TGTGCCAGCAGCGTAGGGCAGGGTGGGGAAAAACTGTTTTTT.

This clonotype was seen ten or more times. The chain is built from TRBV25-1 and TRBJ2-3; 11 bases line up with TRBD2. Germline V gene sequence: CDR1 MGHDK, CDR2 SYGVNS. V gave up 4 bases and J gave up 1 base; unmatched junction bases: 7. The CDR3 is 17 amino acids. The CDR3 loop is CASSGYSGGARTDTQYF. The CDR3 DNA follows: TGTGCCAGCAGTGGATATAGCGGGGGGGCCCGCACAGATACGCAGTATTTT.

V usage is TRBV7-8 and J usage is TRBJ2-7; 9 positions agree with TRBD1. The CDR3 length is 14 residues. Germline V gene sequence: CDR1 SGHVS, CDR2 FQNEAQ. J lost 6 bases, V lost 4 bases, and 7 bases had no gene match. The CDR3 nucleotides read TGTGCCAGCAGCTGGGGACAGGGTCGCTCCGAGCAGTACTTC. It encodes CASSWGQGRSEQYF.

This clonotype was found many times. The CDR3 protein is CASSRALTDTQYF. CDR3 in DNA: TGTGCCAGCAGCCGGGCCCTCACAGATACGCAGTATTTT. This sequence joins TRBV5-5 and TRBJ2-3; D ambiguous. Trimming took 4 bases from V and 2 from J, leaving 8 bases between them. The germline V gene has CDR1 SGHKS and CDR2 YYEKEE (reference sequence). CDR3 size: 13 residues.

This clonotype showed up just a few times. The chain has TRBV28 and TRBJ1-5; weak D call: TRBD1 (5 bases). The CDR3 loop spans 16 amino acids. The V end was cut by 6 bases, the J end by 3 bases, with 18 bases between. Looked up from germline, CDR1 is MDHEN and CDR2 is SYDVKM. The CDR3 region has the DNA TGTGCCAGCAGCCCTTTTATCAGACAGAACAATCAGCCCCAGCATTTT. Its protein is CASSPFIRQNNQPQHF.

Only a few counts were recorded for this clonotype. The rearrangement joins TRBV11-3 to TRBJ1-1; D is perhaps TRBD1 (6 bases). The CDR3 totals 13 residues. Deletions cut 4 bases from V and 0 bases from J, with 6 bases between. The germline V gene encodes CDR1 SGHNT and CDR2 YENEEA. The CDR3 DNA sequence: TGTGCCAGCAGCTGGACAGTGAACACTGAAGCTTTCTTT. This encodes CASSWTVNTEAFF.

This clonotype was counted a few times. The V and J genes are TRBV5-1 and TRBJ2-7; 8 nucleotides line up with TRBD1. Germline V gene sequence: CDR1 SGHRS, CDR2 YFSETQ. Trimming removed 4 bases from V and 5 bases from J; junction bases left unmatched: 8. The CDR3 sequence is 14 residues long. The CDR3 here is CASSPWTGNHEQYF. The CDR3 DNA is TGCGCCAGCAGCCCCTGGACAGGGAACCACGAGCAGTACTTC.

Ten or more counts support this clonotype. The rearrangement uses TRBV28 and TRBJ2-5; TRBD1 matches at 8 bases. With 5 bases clipped from V and 0 bases from J, the junction kept 5 bases outside the gene matches. This CDR3 has 15 residues. In germline, CDR1 is MDHEN, CDR2 SYDVKM. As DNA, the CDR3 is TGTGCCAGCAGTGTGACAGGGGCCTACCAAGAGACCCAGTACTTC. Encoded protein: CASSVTGAYQETQYF.

This clonotype was seen a few times. The genes are TRBV5-1 and TRBJ2-2; TRBD1 is a possible D gene (5 bases). This CDR3 is 18 amino acids long. V lost 0 bases to trimming and J lost 0 bases, with 15 bases between them. CDR1 is SGHRS, CDR2 YFSETQ, per germline. DNA of the CDR3: TGCGCCAGCAGCTTGGGCGTGGACAACTCCCCGAACACCGGGGAGCTGTTTTTT. Translating gives CASSLGVDNSPNTGELFF.

In its sample, this clonotype was seen a few times. The chain recombines TRBV12-3 or TRBV12-4 with TRBJ2-7, with 7 bases matching TRBD1. The V and J ends lost 3 bases and 0 bases, in that order; junction bases with no gene match: 5. The CDR3 is 15 amino acids. Written as DNA, the CDR3 is TGTGCCAGCAGTTTGGGACAGATAAGCTCCTACGAGCAGTACTTC. The encoded protein is CASSLGQISSYEQYF.

This clonotype occurred a few times. The V gene is TRBV2, the J gene TRBJ2-3, with D maybe TRBD2 (6 bases). The V end was cut by 5 bases, the J end by 2 bases, with 14 bases between. Germline loops: CDR1 SNHLY, CDR2 FYNNEI. CDR3 size: 15 residues. The DNA of the CDR3 is TGTGCCAGCAGTCCCGGGGGAGTCTACACAGATACGCAGTATTTT. Translating gives CASSPGGVYTDTQYF.

This clonotype was seen a handful of times. This sequence joins TRBV12-3 or TRBV12-4 and TRBJ1-2; unclear D gene. Trimming removed 7 bases at V and 4 bases at J, with 16 bases between. The CDR3 consists of 14 residues. CDR3 sequence (DNA): TGTGCCAGCACCCTCTCGACGGCGCTCTATGGCTACACCTTC. It encodes CASTLSTALYGYTF.

This clonotype was found a few times. V and J are TRBV12-3 or TRBV12-4 and TRBJ2-7, with D perhaps TRBD1 or TRBD2 (5 bases each). CDR3 length: 15 amino acids. V was shortened by 5 bases and J by 6 bases, with 20 bases between the two germline ends. CDR3 DNA sequence: TGTGCCAGCAGTCCGGGACCGAATGGTGGGTTCGAGCAGTACTTC. This translates into CASSPGPNGGFEQYF.

The chain recombines TRBV7-9 with TRBJ2-7, with a tentative D call TRBD1 (6 bases). The V and J ends lost 3 bases and 4 bases respectively, with 13 bases between them. CDR1 SEHNR and CDR2 FQNEAQ come from the germline V gene (reference sequence). This CDR3 spans 14 amino acids. CDR3 coding DNA: TGTGCCAGCAGCTTCCGGGACATAGATTACGAGCAGTACTTC. This gives the protein CASSFRDIDYEQYF.

This chain links TRBV6-2 or TRBV6-3 with TRBJ1-5, with D maybe TRBD1 (6 bases). Germline values: CDR1 MNHEY, CDR2 SVGEGT. The CDR3 consists of 15 residues. Trimming took off 2 bases at V and 1 base at J, with 9 bases between the two ends. The CDR3 DNA reads TGTGCCAGCAGTTACGGCGACAGGAGCAATCAGCCCCAGCATTTT. The encoded protein is CASSYGDRSNQPQHF.

This clonotype turned up a few times. The V gene is TRBV7-8, the J gene TRBJ2-3; 7 bases fit TRBD2. The germline gives CDR1 SGHVS, CDR2 FQNEAQ. CDR3 length: 17 amino acids. J was trimmed by 2 bases and V by 1 base; bases with no gene match: 9. This CDR3 reads CASSLVASGDNTDTQYF. The CDR3, as DNA: TGTGCCAGCAGCTTAGTCGCGAGCGGGGATAACACAGATACGCAGTATTTT. Supplemented by reference TRBV7-8 and TRBJ2-3, the full variable domain reads GAGVSQSPRYKVAKRGQDVALRCDPISGHVSLFWYQQALGQGPEFLTYFQNEAQLDKSGLPSDRFFAERPEGSVSTLKIQRTQQEDSAVYLCASSLVASGDNTDTQYFGPGTRLTVL.

The chain uses TRBV2 and TRBJ2-3, with TRBD2 matching over 9 bases. Germline V lookup: CDR1 SNHLY, CDR2 FYNNEI. This CDR3 contains 16 residues. V lost 2 bases and J lost 4; bases outside the gene matches: 7. The CDR3 protein is CASSELGGGAPDTQYF. CDR3 nucleotides: TGTGCCAGCAGTGAACTCGGCGGGGGGGCCCCAGATACGCAGTATTTT.

The CDR3 reads CSATFSGRTGELFF. For the CDR3, the DNA is TGCAGTGCGACGTTTAGCGGGAGGACCGGGGAGCTGTTTTTT. The chain links TRBV20-1 to TRBJ2-2, with TRBD2 matching 10 bases. CDR3 length: 14 amino acids. The germline V gene has CDR1 DFQATT and CDR2 SNEGSKA (reference sequence). V was clipped by 6 bases and J by 5 bases; unmatched bases: 6.

The chain couples TRBV4-1 to TRBJ1-1; 7 positions agree with TRBD1. The CDR3 is made up of 16 amino acids. V shed 2 bases, J shed 6 bases, and the junction held 12 bases outside the gene matches. Looked up from germline, CDR1 is MGHRA and CDR2 is YSYEKL. CDR3 coding DNA: TGCGCCAGCAGCCAACTAGACAGGGCCGACCTCCCTGAAGCTTTCTTT. Its translation: CASSQLDRADLPEAFF.

This sequence joins TRBV9 and TRBJ2-3, with 14 bases lining up with TRBD2. The V segment lost 2 bases and the J segment 0 bases; nucleotides outside the gene matches: 11. The CDR3 runs to 20 residues. Germline lookup yields CDR1 SGDLS and CDR2 YYNGEE. The CDR3 protein is CASSVSPRLAGGISTDTQYF. CDR3 DNA sequence: TGTGCCAGCAGCGTGTCCCCTCGACTAGCGGGGGGGATAAGCACAGATACGCAGTATTTT. Full variable domain (outside the CDR3, taken from reference TRBV9 and TRBJ2-3): DSGVTQTPKHLITATGQRVTLRCSPRSGDLSVYWYQQSLDQGLQFLIQYYNGEERAKGNILERFSAQQFPDLHSELNLSSLELGDSALYFCASSVSPRLAGGISTDTQYFGPGTRLTVL.